Below, one TCR beta chain is given with its context. This specimen belongs to a study of blood T cell repertoires in COVID-19. The CDR3 length is 18 residues. Trimming stripped 1 base from V and 1 base from J, with 19 bases between. Germline values: CDR1 SGHNT, CDR2 YENEEA. Clones were sequenced by immunoSEQ multiplex PCR, and TCRdb holds only the in-frame ones, with some missing. The data contain more than 120,000 clones, more than 75% of them singletons. The TCR originated in a human donor with acute or convalescent COVID-19. The donor label of this sample is uncertain. The source material was peripheral blood. The rearrangement uses TRBV11-3 and TRBJ2-5; perhaps TRBD1 as D (6 bases). This CDR3 is CASSLGFSGTTSQETQYF. CDR3 nucleotide sequence: TGTGCCAGCAGCTTAGGATTCTCCGGGACAACGAGCCAAGAGACCCAGTACTTC.